The clone carrying this T cell receptor beta chain was observed at least ten times. The antigen is not known. Then a second PCR, running about 6 to 12 cycles, was carried out with a sample-barcoded 5' primer and a J-beta primer mix. Each CDR3 protein gets one entry after TCRdb re-called the 5' RACE reads with MiXCR. Of some 900,000 distinct CDR3 sequences in the sample, around 48% were seen once. This entry comes from a study of blood T cells in healthy people across ages. Study information: About one barcoded beta molecule per two T cells was the capture yield of template switching.

Regarding the study as a whole: CMV infection status of these donors was not known.

The CDR3 covers 14 residues. V was pared by 2 bases and J by 8 bases, with 13 bases between. Looked up from germline, CDR1 is MRHNA and CDR2 is SNTAGT. The chain is built from TRBV6-4 and TRBJ2-1; D perhaps matches TRBD1 (6 bases). The sequence was collected from a man aged 30-40 years in good health. Material for sequencing was blood. CDR3: CASSDTPGVDEQFF. The CDR3 nucleotides are TGTGCCAGCAGTGACACCCCAGGGGTTGATGAGCAGTTCTTC.